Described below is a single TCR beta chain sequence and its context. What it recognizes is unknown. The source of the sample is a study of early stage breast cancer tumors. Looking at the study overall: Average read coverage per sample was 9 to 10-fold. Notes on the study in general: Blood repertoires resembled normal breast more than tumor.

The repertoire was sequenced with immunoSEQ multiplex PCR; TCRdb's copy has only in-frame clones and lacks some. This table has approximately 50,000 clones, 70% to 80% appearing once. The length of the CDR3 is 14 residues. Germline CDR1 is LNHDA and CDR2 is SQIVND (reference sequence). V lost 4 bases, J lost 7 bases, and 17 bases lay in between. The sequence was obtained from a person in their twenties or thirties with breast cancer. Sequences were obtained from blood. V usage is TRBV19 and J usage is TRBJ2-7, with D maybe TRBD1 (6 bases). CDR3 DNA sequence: TGTGCCAGTAGTAACACAGGGTTAGTGAGTGAGCAGTACTTC. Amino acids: CASSNTGLVSEQYF.